This T cell receptor beta chain was sequenced for a study of sequential checkpoint blockade in melanoma. About the study: Both treatment sequences were followed by maintenance nivolumab.

Assay: immunoSEQ multiplex PCR; the TCRdb copy retains only in-frame clones and omits some. The sample carries around 15,000 clones, 85% to 95% recorded once. Treatment defined: randomized to nivolumab then ipilimumab (arm A) or the reverse (arm B). From thawed PBMCs, live CD3+CD8+ cells negative for CD19 and CD56 were sorted. J gave up 0 bases and V 3 bases, and 4 bases lay outside the gene matches. The CDR3 runs to 15 residues. Germline V gene data show CDR1 as MDHEN and CDR2 as SYDVKM. This TCR was sampled from a human donor with melanoma. The chain uses TRBV28 and TRBJ2-7, with 8 positions matching TRBD2. The specimen comprised CD8+ T cells sorted from blood (inferred from file names), sampled from a patient given nivolumab and ipilimumab in sequence. In nucleotides, the CDR3 is TGTGCCAGCAGTTTGGCCAGCGGGAGCTCCTACGAGCAGTACGTC. It is translated as CASSLASGSSYEQYV.